Below are 25 T cell receptor beta chains sequenced from a single sample in a study of blood T cell repertoires in COVID-19 (TCRdb year 2020). Libraries were prepared through the immunoSEQ multiplex PCR assay. TCRdb re-hosts the immuneACCESS table, in-frame sequences only. Its copies lack some clones; in the studies checked, an unresolved V gene accounts for under half of them, and the cause for the rest is not known. Across this sample there are about 120,000 clones, with 80% to 90% seen only once. The ten largest clones represent 1.4% to 1.5% of the sample. The specimen was peripheral blood. All receptors come from a man in his forties or fifties with acute or convalescent COVID-19.

The V and J genes are TRBV5-5 and TRBJ2-7; possibly TRBD1 for D (5 bases). The germline gives CDR1 SGHKS, CDR2 YYEKEE (reference sequence). There are 15 residues in the CDR3. Trimming pared 0 bases from V and 4 bases from J, leaving 14 bases between. CDR3 coding DNA: TGTGCCAGCAGCTTGGGTGCGGACATCACTTACGAGCAGTACTTC. Residues: CASSLGADITYEQYF.

The chain has TRBV7-6 and TRBJ2-1; possible D gene TRBD2, 7 bases. V was cut by 5 bases and J by 5 bases, with 13 bases left in between. CDR1 and CDR2 from the germline V gene are SGHVS and FNYEAQ. This CDR3 spans 14 amino acids. This CDR3 is CASSKGGDHNEQFF. The CDR3 DNA reads as TGTGCCAGCAGCAAGGGGGGGGATCACAATGAGCAGTTCTTC.

This rearrangement joins TRBV5-5 to TRBJ2-3; no clear D gene. The CDR3 has 15 residues. Germline assignment: CDR1 SGHKS and CDR2 YYEKEE (reference sequence). Trimming shortened V by 4 bases and J by 0 bases, and 12 bases separated the two germline ends. CDR3 amino acids: CASSARYSSTDTQYF. The CDR3 DNA reads TGTGCCAGCAGCGCCCGGTATTCTAGCACAGATACGCAGTATTTT.

The rearrangement joins TRBV6-1 to TRBJ2-4; D may be TRBD2 (6 bases). Trimming removed 3 bases at V and 14 bases at J, with 17 bases between. Germline loops: CDR1 MNHNS, CDR2 SASEGT. This CDR3 comprises 13 residues. This CDR3 is CASSDRAGKRKYF. The CDR3 DNA reads TGTGCCAGCAGTGACAGGGCGGGGAAAAGGAAGTACTTC.

In this sample, this clone turned up a few times. The V call is TRBV19, the J call TRBJ2-3; TRBD2 is a possible D gene (6 bases). CDR1 and CDR2 from the germline V gene are LNHDA and SQIVND (reference sequence). The CDR3 contains 16 residues. Trimming took 7 bases from V and 2 from J, leaving 19 bases between them. CDR3 in DNA: TGTGCCAGTACCTCCGGGGACTCTAGAAACACAGATACGCAGTATTTT. Its translation: CASTSGDSRNTDTQYF.

This clone was recorded once. This rearrangement joins TRBV12-2 to TRBJ2-7; TRBD1, the table's D call, was not compared with the DNA. TRBV12-2 represents a pseudogene. The CDR3 loop spans 16 amino acids. The CDR3 loop is CASRFNSGTGAYEQYF. The CDR3 coding sequence is TGTGCAAGTCGCTTCAATTCTGGAACAGGGGCCTACGAGCAGTACTTC.

The rearrangement links TRBV2 to TRBJ2-3; 11 nucleotides match TRBD2. Germline CDR1 is SNHLY and CDR2 is FYNNEI. V was clipped by 0 bases and J by 7 bases; unmatched bases: 12. The CDR3 spans 18 residues. CDR3 amino acids: CASSEALAGGPRTYTQYF. CDR3 in DNA: TGTGCCAGCAGTGAAGCGCTAGCGGGGGGCCCCCGTACATATACGCAGTATTTT.

This chain joins TRBV13 and TRBJ1-2; 8 nucleotides agree with TRBD1. V gave up 0 bases and J gave up 4 bases; unmatched junction bases: 7. The CDR3 covers 16 residues. Germline CDR1 is PRHDT and CDR2 is FYEKMQ (reference sequence). As DNA, the CDR3 is TGTGCCAGCAGCTTAGGACTCCGGGGGACAGGCTATGGCTACACCTTC. It encodes CASSLGLRGTGYGYTF.

This clone was detected a few times. The chain carries TRBV5-6 and TRBJ1-3; D perhaps matches TRBD1 (6 bases). Germline V gene data show CDR1 as SGHDT and CDR2 as YYEEEE. The CDR3 extends over 16 amino acids. Trimming pared 2 bases from V and 0 bases from J, leaving 12 bases between. In nucleotides, the CDR3 is TGTGCCAGCAGCTTTAGGACAGTCCACTCTGGAAACACCATATATTTT. Translated: CASSFRTVHSGNTIYF.

The chain joins TRBV29-1 to TRBJ2-3; 10 bases agree with TRBD2. J was trimmed by 4 bases and V by 6 bases; bases with no gene match: 7. In germline, CDR1 is SQVTM, CDR2 ANQGSEA. The CDR3 runs 14 residues. This CDR3 is CSVGSGRGADTQYF. CDR3 sequence (DNA): TGCAGCGTGGGAAGCGGGAGGGGCGCAGATACGCAGTATTTT.

CDR3 sequence reads: CASSQVLNTEAFF. CDR3 nucleotides: TGTGCCAGCAGCCAGGTTCTGAACACTGAAGCTTTCTTT. V is TRBV28 and J is TRBJ1-1; D is undetermined. The V and J ends lost 6 bases and 0 bases respectively, with 8 bases between them. From germline, CDR1 is MDHEN and CDR2 SYDVKM. The CDR3 is 13 residues long.

This clone has a handful of counts. The chain recombines TRBV27 with TRBJ2-1, with 11 nucleotides matching TRBD2. The germline V gene has CDR1 MNHEY and CDR2 SMNVEV (reference sequence). The CDR3 consists of 18 residues. Trimming removed 6 bases from V and 0 bases from J; junction bases left unmatched: 10. CDR3 amino acids: CASRPDPGLAVSYNEQFF. CDR3 DNA: TGTGCCAGCAGACCAGATCCGGGACTAGCGGTCTCCTACAATGAGCAGTTCTTC.

The chain couples TRBV2 to TRBJ1-5, with a possible D match to TRBD1 (5 bases). The germline V gene has CDR1 SNHLY and CDR2 FYNNEI. Trimming took off 6 bases at V and 4 bases at J, with 16 bases between the two ends. This CDR3 has 15 residues. The CDR3 nucleotides read TGTGCCAGCAGACCACGGGGACTGCCAAATCAGCCCCAGCATTTT. This sequence encodes CASRPRGLPNQPQHF.

The chain has TRBV18 and TRBJ1-2, with TRBD1 matching over 11 bases. The CDR3 is made up of 14 amino acids. CDR1 KGHSH and CDR2 LQKENI come from the germline V gene. V lost 5 bases to trimming and J lost 6 bases; unmatched junction nucleotides: 5. In DNA, the CDR3 is TGTGCCAGCTCAGCCTGGACAGGGGGCGATGGCTACACCTTC. As protein: CASSAWTGGDGYTF. Full variable domain (remainder filled in from reference TRBV18 and TRBJ1-2): NAGVMQNPRHLVRRRGQEARLRCSPMKGHSHVYWYRQLPEEGLKFMVYLQKENIIDESGMPKERFSAEFPKEGPSILRIQQVVRGDSAAYFCASSAWTGGDGYTFGSGTRLTVV.

V usage is TRBV6-2 or TRBV6-3 and J usage is TRBJ2-2; 7 bases align to TRBD2. The CDR3 covers 16 residues. Germline assignment: CDR1 MNHEY and CDR2 SVGEGT. V trimming: 0 bases; J trimming: 4 bases; junction bases outside the gene matches: 5. CDR3: CASSYSRTSTTGELFF. The CDR3 DNA reads TGTGCCAGCAGTTACTCCCGGACTAGTACCACCGGGGAGCTGTTTTTT.

The V call is TRBV29-1, the J call TRBJ2-7; 8 bases are a match to TRBD2. This CDR3 contains 13 residues. Germline CDR1 and CDR2: SQVTM and ANQGSEA. The V gene end was trimmed by 4 bases and the J gene end by 3 bases; junction bases not matched to a gene: 5. The CDR3 sequence: CSVAGGPGYEQYF. CDR3 in DNA: TGCAGCGTTGCGGGGGGGCCCGGCTACGAGCAGTACTTC.

This clone came up a few times. The CDR3 sequence: CASSLGGGVYNEQFF. DNA of the CDR3: TGTGCCAGCAGCTTAGGAGGGGGAGTCTACAATGAGCAGTTCTTC. The V and J genes are TRBV11-3 and TRBJ2-1; possible D gene TRBD1, 6 bases. V lost 1 base and J 3 bases, leaving 10 bases between the germline ends. Germline V gene lookup returns CDR1 SGHNT and CDR2 YENEEA. The CDR3 runs 15 residues.

The chain couples TRBV28 to TRBJ2-7; 9 nucleotides match TRBD2. The junction had 6 bases not matched to a gene; V was cut back by 2 bases and J by 4 bases. Germline V gene sequence: CDR1 MDHEN, CDR2 SYDVKM. The CDR3 spans 15 residues. CDR3 sequence: CASSLAAAGGYEQYF. DNA for the CDR3: TGTGCCAGCAGTTTAGCGGCAGCGGGAGGATACGAGCAGTACTTC.

The rearrangement joins TRBV18 to TRBJ2-7; TRBD2 matches 8 bases. The germline V gene encodes CDR1 KGHSH and CDR2 LQKENI. The CDR3 has 16 amino acids. V dropped 0 bases and J dropped 1; count of bases not matched to a gene: 5. The CDR3 DNA follows: TGTGCCAGCTCACCACCGAATGGCGGGAGGTCCTACGAGCAGTACTTC. As protein: CASSPPNGGRSYEQYF.

The CDR3 bases are TGTGCCAGCTCAGTTAGCGGGAGCACAGATACGCAGTATTTT. It is translated as CASSVSGSTDTQYF. The chain employs TRBV18 and TRBJ2-3; TRBD2 agrees at 7 bases. V lost 5 bases, J lost 0 bases, and 2 bases stayed unmatched. Per the germline V gene, CDR1 is KGHSH and CDR2 is LQKENI. The CDR3 sequence is 14 residues long.

This chain uses TRBV11-2 with TRBJ1-1; D remains unclear. Germline V gene sequence: CDR1 SGHAT, CDR2 FQNNGV. The CDR3 contains 13 residues. V was trimmed by 2 bases and J by 0 bases, leaving 4 bases between them. This chain's CDR3 is CASSLSMNTEAFF. CDR3 nucleotides: TGTGCCAGCAGCTTATCCATGAACACTGAAGCTTTCTTT.

This chain uses TRBV5-1 with TRBJ1-1; maybe TRBD1 (6 bases). Germline lookup yields CDR1 SGHRS and CDR2 YFSETQ. V was clipped by 4 bases and J by 1 base, with 14 bases between them. This CDR3 is 15 amino acids long. Here the CDR3 reads CASSKQGTQNTEAFF. Written as DNA, the CDR3 is TGCGCCAGCAGCAAACAGGGAACCCAGAACACTGAAGCTTTCTTT.

This clone was counted a single time. The chain joins TRBV7-8 to TRBJ2-3; TRBD2 matches at 7 bases. V lost 5 bases, J lost 7 bases, and 18 bases stayed unmatched. Germline V gene lookup returns CDR1 SGHVS and CDR2 FQNEAQ. This CDR3 has 17 residues. The CDR3 loop reads CASSPSRLGEGRNTQYF. In DNA form, the CDR3 reads TGTGCCAGCAGCCCCTCGAGGCTGGGGGAGGGCCGAAATACGCAGTATTTT.

The chain carries TRBV6-5 and TRBJ1-5; no definite D call. This CDR3 is built from 14 residues. The V and J ends lost 7 bases and 2 bases respectively, with 12 bases between them. Germline CDR1 and CDR2: MNHEY and SVGAGI. The CDR3 reads CASNAGAGNQPQHF. CDR3 nucleotide sequence: TGTGCCAGCAATGCAGGAGCGGGCAATCAGCCCCAGCATTTT.

The V and J genes are TRBV3-1 (or the pseudogene TRBV3-2) and TRBJ1-2; 10 bases match TRBD1. The CDR3 runs to 13 residues. Germline CDR1 and CDR2: LGHDT and YNNKEL (reference sequence). The junction had 4 bases not matched to a gene; V was cut back by 5 bases and J by 7 bases. The DNA of the CDR3 is TGTGCCAGCAGCTACCGGGACAGGGGTGGCTACACCTTC. Its protein product is CASSYRDRGGYTF.